This T cell receptor beta chain was profiled in a study of blood T cell repertoires in COVID-19. Study information: COVID-19 samples collected from the United States, Italy and Spain covered acute and convalescent phases.

Assay: immunoSEQ multiplex PCR; the TCRdb copy retains only in-frame clones and omits some. The sample has under 250,000 clones, about 82% seen once. Clinical history as reported by participants underpinned cohort assignment. Germline V gene data show CDR1 as MNHNY and CDR2 as SVGAGI (reference sequence). The J segment lost 5 bases and the V segment lost 0 bases, leaving 3 bases of the junction unmatched. The CDR3 extends over 14 amino acids. V and J are TRBV6-6 and TRBJ2-5, with 7 bases fitting TRBD2. This receptor was identified in a woman aged 45-60 years with acute COVID-19. The sequencing input was PBMCs or T cells enriched from blood (not recorded which). The CDR3 DNA is TGTGCCAGCAGTTACTCGGCGGGGGTGGAGACCCAGTACTTC. Encoded protein: CASSYSAGVETQYF.